This T cell receptor beta chain comes out of a study of T-cell reconstitution after alpha-beta-depleted transplantation in children. In its sample, this clonotype is medium-sized. What it binds is not known. The CDR3 consists of 14 residues. Germline CDR1 SGHDT, CDR2 YYEEEE. The V end was cut by 4 bases, the J end by 5 bases, with 14 bases between. The TCRbeta library incorporated unique molecular identifiers. TCRdb independently ran MiXCR on the PCR reads; one entry per CDR3 protein. The sample includes more than 5,000 distinct CDR3 sequences, around 15% of them seen just once. General study results and limits: After transplant, at about two months, alpha-beta T cells were reportedly derived from several hundred expanded graft clones. The study traced high day-60 TCRbeta diversity in some patients to surviving recipient T cells and thymic progenitors.

The TCR originated in a boy between 2 and 15 years old with acute lymphoblastic leukemia, due to receive a stem cell transplant. The input for sequencing was PBMCs, taken before TCRalphabeta/CD19-depleted stem cell transplant. V and J are TRBV5-6 and TRBJ2-3; the D gene is possibly TRBD2 (7 bases). CDR3 nucleotide sequence: TGTGCCAGCAGCCGAAGGGGGGGCGGAGATACGCAGTATTTT. Translation gives CASSRRGGGDTQYF.